This T cell receptor (beta chain) was recovered during a study of T cell responses to AZD1222 COVID-19 vaccine. Background on the study: Pooling of second doses given at about 4 or about 12 weeks was done. Study-wide results and caveats: Spike was spanned by vaccine-associated CD4 TCRs, with dominance at 160-218 and 743-854. Spike-specific TCR breadth and depth grew following two AZD1222 doses. Among AZD1222 vaccinees, only 5 to 7 were seropositive at baseline.

Trimming pared 4 bases from V and 3 bases from J, leaving 15 bases between. There are 15 residues in the CDR3. Germline CDR1 and CDR2: SNHLY and FYNNEI. The repertoire was sequenced with immunoSEQ multiplex PCR; TCRdb's copy has only in-frame clones and lacks some. The sample gives under 150,000 clones, about 92% of which show up once; around 1.9% is in the top ten. This clone came up a few times. What it recognizes is unknown. This chain connects TRBV2 to TRBJ1-2; maybe TRBD1 (5 bases). This TCR was sampled from an adult in good health. The sequencing used peripheral blood, collected on day 0 of AZD1222 vaccination. DNA of the CDR3: TGTGCCAGCAGTGTCGGGCAGGGCGGAGACTATGGCTACACCTTC. As protein: CASSVGQGGDYGYTF.